The clone carrying this T cell receptor beta chain turned up a few times. Its target is not known. The sample belongs to a study of CD8 T cells in ankylosing spondylitis. TCRdb recomputed calls from the 5' RACE reads with MiXCR, one row per CDR3 protein. The sample carries about 220,000 distinct CDR3 sequences, 10% recorded once. Whole-study findings and limits: There was reportedly significant enrichment of clones that were disease-linked in matched ankylosing spondylitis synovial fluid.

The sequenced sample was blood, either unsorted or a sorted T cell fraction (not recorded which). The clonotype was recovered from a male donor with ankylosing spondylitis or in good health (not recorded which).

CDR3 nucleotides: TGTGCCAGCATCCCAGCGGGGGGAGTTGATACGCAGTATTTT. This translates into CASIPAGGVDTQYF. The chain recombines TRBV6-2 or TRBV6-3 with TRBJ2-3, with TRBD2 matching over 9 bases. Germline V gene lookup returns CDR1 MNHEY and CDR2 SVGEGT. Trimming cost V 7 bases and J 6 bases; bases outside gene matches: 8. The CDR3 runs 14 residues.